These 14 T cell receptor beta chains were sequenced from one sample in a study of blood T cells in healthy people across ages. A sample-barcoded 5' primer and a J-beta primer mix were used in a second PCR of roughly 7 to 11 cycles. TCRdb independently ran MiXCR on the 5' RACE reads; one entry per CDR3 protein. The table shows around 850,000 distinct CDR3 sequences, with 30% to 45% occurring only once. The sequenced material came from blood. These receptors were collected from a young man in good health.

The V and J genes are TRBV3-1 and TRBJ1-2; D is unresolved. Looked up from germline, CDR1 is LGHDT and CDR2 is YNNKEL (reference sequence). The V and J ends lost 2 bases and 10 bases respectively, with 14 bases between them. This CDR3 comprises 13 residues. The CDR3 loop reads CASSQWYSRDYTF. CDR3 DNA sequence: TGTGCCAGCAGCCAATGGTACAGCCGAGACTACACCTTC.

The chain carries TRBV29-1 and TRBJ2-1, with a tentative D call TRBD1 (6 bases). Looked up from germline, CDR1 is SQVTM and CDR2 is ANQGSEA. Trimming pared 6 bases from V and 0 bases from J, leaving 12 bases between. This CDR3 is built from 14 residues. In DNA, the CDR3 is TGCAGCGTAGCTATGACAGGCTCCTACAATGAGCAGTTCTTC. This sequence encodes CSVAMTGSYNEQFF.

This clonotype has just a few counts. This chain joins TRBV10-3 and TRBJ1-2; D remains unclear. This CDR3 comprises 16 residues. Germline V gene lookup returns CDR1 ENHRY and CDR2 SYGVKD. V was shortened by 0 bases and J by 0 bases, with 11 bases between the two germline ends. Written as DNA, the CDR3 is TGTGCCATCAGTGAGTCGATGGGAGGCCCTAACTATGGCTACACCTTC. It yields the protein CAISESMGGPNYGYTF.

V usage is TRBV27 and J usage is TRBJ2-1; D gene uncertain. This CDR3 is built from 15 residues. V gave up 5 bases and J gave up 13 bases, with 24 bases separating them. The germline CDR1 and CDR2 sequences are MNHEY and SMNVEV (reference sequence). The DNA for the CDR3 is TGTGCCAGCAGTCCGACCCACACGACGCAAGAGACCCAGTTCTTC. This encodes CASSPTHTTQETQFF.

The rearrangement joins TRBV20-1 to TRBJ2-5; D is unresolved. This CDR3 contains 10 residues. Germline CDR1 and CDR2: DFQATT and SNEGSKA (reference sequence). Trimming removed 5 bases from V and 6 bases from J, with 7 bases in between. CDR3 in amino acids: CSAWYQTQYF. Written as DNA, the CDR3 is TGCAGTGCTTGGTATCAGACCCAGTACTTC.

The chain recombines TRBV18 with TRBJ2-1, with 7 bases matching TRBD1. This CDR3 is built from 16 residues. The trim removed 0 bases at V and 3 bases at J, leaving 5 bases unmatched. Germline V gene lookup returns CDR1 KGHSH and CDR2 LQKENI. The CDR3: CASSPPGQRYYNEQFF. The CDR3 DNA sequence: TGTGCCAGCTCACCACCGGGACAGAGATACTACAATGAGCAGTTCTTC.

The chain combines TRBV25-1 with TRBJ1-2; 7 bases match TRBD1. CDR1 is MGHDK and CDR2 is SYGVNS in the germline V gene. The CDR3 has 16 amino acids. After removal of 6 bases from V and 0 bases from J, the junction contained 10 bases not matched to a gene. The CDR3 sequence is CASSATGQLSNYGYTF. The CDR3 DNA reads TGTGCCAGCAGCGCCACGGGACAGCTATCTAACTATGGCTACACCTTC.

This clonotype has more than one count but fewer than ten. J is TRBJ2-3 and V is TRBV27, with unresolved D. Germline CDR1 MNHEY, CDR2 SMNVEV (reference sequence). The germline V and J ends were trimmed by 5 bases and 6 bases, with 15 bases remaining between them. The CDR3 contains 14 residues. In nucleotides, the CDR3 is TGTGCCAGCAGTCCCCGCCGCACGGGCGATACGCAGTATTTT. Its protein product is CASSPRRTGDTQYF.

CDR3 bases: TGCAGCGTTGGGGACAGATCCTACAATGAGCAGTACTTC. This sequence encodes CSVGDRSYNEQYF. The chain joins TRBV29-1 to TRBJ2-1; 7 positions agree with TRBD1. The J call may be wrong; the DNA end is better matched by TRBJ2-7. The CDR3 is 13 residues long. Germline V lookup: CDR1 SQVTM, CDR2 ANQGSEA.

J is TRBJ2-7 and V is TRBV5-1; TRBD1 is a possible D gene (6 bases). Looked up from germline, CDR1 is SGHRS and CDR2 is YFSETQ. The length of the CDR3 is 14 residues. V lost 2 bases to trimming and J lost 4 bases, with 13 bases between them. CDR3 region: CASSFEGHSYEQYF. The CDR3 nucleotides read TGCGCCAGCAGCTTTGAGGGACATTCTTACGAGCAGTACTTC.

The chain employs TRBV7-9 and TRBJ1-1; possible D gene TRBD1, 5 bases. This CDR3 region has 15 residues. CDR1 is SEHNR, CDR2 FQNEAQ, per germline (reference sequence). Trimming cost V 2 bases and J 3 bases, with 13 bases left between them. The CDR3 coding sequence is TGTGCCAGCAGCTTAAACTTAGGGACCCACACTGAAGCTTTCTTT. Translated: CASSLNLGTHTEAFF.

The rearrangement uses TRBV2 and TRBJ1-5, with 7 nucleotides matching TRBD1. V shed 6 bases and J 2 bases; nucleotides not matched to a gene: 4. In germline, CDR1 is SNHLY, CDR2 FYNNEI. CDR3 length: 14 residues. Here the CDR3 reads CASRGGQRNQPQHF. CDR3 in DNA: TGTGCCAGCAGGGGGGGACAGCGCAATCAGCCCCAGCATTTT.

This clonotype was seen more than once but under ten times. This sequence joins TRBV20-1 and TRBJ2-1; 10 bases are shared with TRBD1. The end of the DNA aligns better with TRBJ2-7, so the J call may be wrong. The CDR3 has 17 residues. Germline V CDR1 and CDR2: DFQATT, SNEGSKA (reference sequence). Here the CDR3 DNA reads TGCAGTGCGACCGGGACAGGGGTGCCGAGCTCCTACAATGAGCAGTACTTC. Encoded protein: CSATGTGVPSSYNEQYF.

The chain has TRBV3-1 and TRBJ2-3; D possibly corresponds to TRBD2 (5 bases). From germline, CDR1 is LGHDT and CDR2 YNNKEL (reference sequence). The CDR3 covers 15 residues. Deletions cut 4 bases from V and 0 bases from J, with 11 bases between. The CDR3 coding sequence is TGTGCCAGCAGCCCACGGGGATATAGCACAGATACGCAGTATTTT. The encoded protein is CASSPRGYSTDTQYF.